This note documents a single TCR beta chain sequence. Its antigen is undetermined. The junction does not match germline at one end; this may be a read error. Germline lookup yields CDR1 KGHDR and CDR2 SFDVKD. CDR3 length: 14 amino acids. Some clones are missing from TCRdb's copy, which holds only in-frame ones; the method was immunoSEQ multiplex PCR. The sample yields about 110,000 clones, roughly 90% seen once. These data originate in a study of T cell responses to AZD1222 COVID-19 vaccine. Study-wide findings and caveats: Baseline serostatus was positive in only a handful of AZD1222 recipients. Mapped onto spike, vaccine-associated CD4 TCRs spanned it and were dominant at 160-218 and 743-854. Repertoires were sampled only after the peak T cell response. Reportedly, close to half of spike-specific TCRs are directed against unmutated variant regions.

The chain combines TRBV24-1 with TRBJ2-3; 8 nucleotides match TRBD2. The material was peripheral blood, obtained on day 0 of AZD1222 vaccination. The TCR comes from an adult in good health. The CDR3, as DNA: TGTGTCACCAGTGACCCGGGGGGGAGGGATACGCAGTATTTT. This codes for CVTSDPGGRDTQYF.